The clone carrying this T cell receptor (beta chain) was picked up one time. The antigen remains undetermined. Among the donors, all were Caucasian adults who lived in Nashville, Tennessee. It was on ten immunoSEQ deep assay plates that unsorted PBMC DNA was sequenced. The assay was immunoSEQ multiplex PCR, and TCRdb's table has in-frame clones only and misses some. The sample holds about half a million clones; roughly 80% are singletons and the top ten take approximately 12%. CDR3 size: 15 residues. The V gene lost 6 bases and the J gene lost 3 bases, with 14 bases spanning the gap. Germline V gene lookup returns CDR1 LNHDA and CDR2 SQIVND (reference sequence). The data were taken from a study of shared clonotypes between healthy human individuals. Study-level points and caveats: The donor pool, a small one, limited the genetic and exposure-history diversity represented.

The clonotype originates from a woman aged 40 to 55 in good health. Some clones in this sample may be carry-over from other donors' samples. This chain uses TRBV19 with TRBJ2-2; no clear D gene. Sequencing used PBMCs. The CDR3 nucleotides read TGTGCCAGTAGCCAAGGCCCGTCAGACACCGGGGAGCTGTTTTTT. Protein: CASSQGPSDTGELFF.